This T cell receptor beta chain was identified in a study of blood T cell repertoires in COVID-19. Study background: Material from acute and convalescent COVID-19 was sourced from the United States, Italy and Spain. The cDNA or gDNA used as material had been derived from T cells, B-cell-depleted T cells, or PBMCs.

V lost 1 base and J lost 3, with 7 bases in between. Germline CDR1 is SGHNT and CDR2 is YYREEE (reference sequence). This CDR3 comprises 13 residues. Seattle researchers signed up patients amid active infection and tracked them longitudinally. Per the original methods: Researchers report that nucleated cell counts were estimated from reference gene primer amplification. The repertoire was sequenced with immunoSEQ multiplex PCR; TCRdb's copy has only in-frame clones and lacks some. The V and J calls and clone size are taken from that table; D and trimming were inferred from the DNA. Seen here are 100,000 to 150,000 clones, approximately 85% observed once, and the top ten hold 3.2%.

Sequenced material: peripheral blood. The TCR comes from a woman of 80 years or more with COVID-19, enrolled during active disease. V is TRBV5-4 and J is TRBJ1-2; possible D gene TRBD1, 5 bases. The CDR3 DNA sequence: TGTGCCAGCAGCTTGATAGGGGACTATGGCTACACCTTC. This sequence encodes CASSLIGDYGYTF.